This T cell receptor (beta chain) was sequenced in a study of shared clonotypes between healthy human individuals. Sequencing used immunoSEQ multiplex PCR; TCRdb keeps in-frame clones, though not all of them. The table records millions of clones, 90% to 95% of them present only once. V was cut by 2 bases and J by 3 bases, with 2 bases left in between. This CDR3 has 11 residues. Germline CDR1 and CDR2: LGHNT and FRNRAP. This clone was picked up one time. Its antigen remains unknown. General study points: The authors expected sequencing depth to affect clonotype sharing among donors.

CD45RO-negative, CCR7-selected cells formed the naive CD8 fraction, which excluded terminally differentiated effector memory CD45RA+ cells. Nashville, Tennessee was home to all donors, each a Caucasian adult. Sequences were obtained from naive CD8+ T cells from PBMCs. The source of this sequence is a man aged 18 to 30 in good health. Some clones in this sample may be carry-over from other donors' samples. The chain is built from TRBV12-5 and TRBJ2-7; D not resolved. CDR3 DNA: TGTGCTAGTGGTTTGTTCTACGAGCAGTACTTC. Translating it yields CASGLFYEQYF.